This T cell receptor beta chain was obtained from a study of blood T cells in healthy people across ages. Combining a sample-barcoded 5' primer with a J-beta primer mix, a second PCR ran for about 6 to 12 cycles. Using its own MiXCR run on the 5' RACE reads, TCRdb lists one record per CDR3 protein. The sample has 550,000 to 750,000 distinct CDR3 sequences, roughly 21% seen once. Per germline, CDR1 SGHRS and CDR2 YFSETQ. The CDR3 is made up of 17 amino acids. With 1 base clipped from V and 2 bases from J, the junction kept 6 bases outside the gene matches. Overall study results and limits: CMV status of donors was unknown, possibly confounding expanded clonotype changes. It was held that the diversity estimates obtained from one million T cells were underestimates.

This clonotype was seen repeatedly, ten times or more. Its antigen is unknown. The material sequenced was blood. This receptor was taken from a man between 65 and 80 years old in good health. The chain joins TRBV5-1 to TRBJ2-1, with 10 nucleotides matching TRBD2. CDR3 sequence reads: CASSLSSGSVAYNEQFF. CDR3 nucleotides: TGCGCCAGCAGCTTGTCTAGCGGGAGTGTTGCCTACAATGAGCAGTTCTTC.